Listed below are T cell receptor beta chains from one sample, sequenced in a study of beta chain features in type 1 diabetes. Sequencing used immunoSEQ multiplex PCR; TCRdb keeps in-frame clones, though not all of them. The table includes 900,000 or so clones, roughly 15% detected once. Sequenced: naive CD4+ T cells from blood. These receptors came from a woman aged 18-35 years in good health. The CDR3 runs from the conserved cysteine through the conserved F or W.

v_call: TRBV29-1; cdr3_aa: CSVGSGRAGQNEQFF
v_call: TRBV5-4; cdr3_aa: CASSLDLGAGQETQYF
v_call: TRBV2; cdr3_aa: CASTNANRGSEAFF
v_call: TRBV18; cdr3_aa: CASSEGQENGYTF
v_call: TRBV7-9; cdr3_aa: CASSRTSGTGSYEQYF
v_call: TRBV18; cdr3_aa: CASSPPGPQETQYF
v_call: TRBV21-1; cdr3_aa: CASSKVGQYGYTF
v_call: TRBV11-1; cdr3_aa: CASSPTYGRNNEQFF
v_call: TRBV4-3; cdr3_aa: CASSQDSSGRGYEQYF
v_call: TRBV28; cdr3_aa: CASRVRRHRLDYYGYTF
v_call: TRBV18; cdr3_aa: CASSKGATNEKLFF
v_call: TRBV11-2; cdr3_aa: CASSLVQGNGEQYF
v_call: TRBV27; cdr3_aa: CASSPQSPGTGYYEQYF
v_call: TRBV4-2; cdr3_aa: CASSLTQLAGLTDTQYF
v_call: TRBV5-6; cdr3_aa: CASSTGQGARREQYF
v_call: TRBV11-3; cdr3_aa: CASSLALAETQYF
v_call: TRBV28; cdr3_aa: CASSGTGDNGYTF
v_call: TRBV18; cdr3_aa: CASSPLAGGSHNEQFF
v_call: TRBV2; cdr3_aa: CASSEELNQPQHF
v_call: TRBV21-1; cdr3_aa: CASSKGTPGAGTDTQYF
v_call: TRBV4-1; cdr3_aa: CASSQTIQDFLKSREQFF
v_call: TRBV19; cdr3_aa: CATSVGRPFNEQFF